Listed here is a single T cell receptor (beta chain). Its ends do not fully match the called genes, so a read error is possible. The source of the sample is a study of cytomegalovirus exposure and HLA in healthy donors. The CDR3 consists of 13 residues. Germline CDR1 is LNHDA and CDR2 is SQIVND (reference sequence). A multiplex PCR was run with 60 Vbeta primers and 13 Jbeta primers. Measured with immunoSEQ multiplex PCR; TCRdb has only the in-frame clones, and not every one. This listing includes 95,000 to 150,000 clones. The V and J genes are TRBV19 and TRBJ1-2; maybe TRBD1 (5 bases). The TCR comes from a man aged 18 to 30 in good health and CMV-seronegative. Sequencing used PBMCs. CDR3 DNA: TGTGCCAGTAGGGTCACTGGGGCGGCTGTGGTGGCCTTC. Translating it yields CASRVTGAAVVAF.